Described below is a single T cell receptor (beta chain) sequence and its context. CDR1 is SQVTM and CDR2 is ANQGSEA in the germline V gene. Trimming removed 5 bases from V and 1 base from J, with 6 bases in between. There are 13 residues in the CDR3. This sample was taken from a study of preoperative IRX-2 immunotherapy in early breast cancer. Specified treatment: preoperative locoregional IRX-2 cytokine immunotherapy. Only in-frame clones appear in the TCRdb table, and some are missing; sequencing was by immunoSEQ multiplex PCR. The repertoire holds about 23,000 clones, with roughly 96% as singletons.

V and J are TRBV29-1 and TRBJ2-6; D is undetermined. The clonotype comes from a human donor with breast cancer. The source was tumor tissue, collected after IRX-2 immunotherapy. Here the CDR3 DNA reads TGCAGCGTTCGAGCGTCTGGGGCCAACGTCCTGACTTTC. It encodes CSVRASGANVLTF.